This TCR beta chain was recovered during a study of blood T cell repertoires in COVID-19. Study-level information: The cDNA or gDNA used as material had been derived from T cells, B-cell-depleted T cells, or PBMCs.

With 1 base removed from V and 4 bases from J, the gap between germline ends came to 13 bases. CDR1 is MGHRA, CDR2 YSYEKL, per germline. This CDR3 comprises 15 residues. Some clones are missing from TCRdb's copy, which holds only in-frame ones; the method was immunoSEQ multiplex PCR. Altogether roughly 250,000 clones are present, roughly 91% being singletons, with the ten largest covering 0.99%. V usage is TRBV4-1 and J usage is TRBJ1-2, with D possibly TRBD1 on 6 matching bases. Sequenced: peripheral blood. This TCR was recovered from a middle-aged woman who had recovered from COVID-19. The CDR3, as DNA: TGCGCCAGCAGCCAAGTGGGGGCTGAGACCTATGGCTACACCTTC. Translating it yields CASSQVGAETYGYTF.